These T cell receptor beta chains were read from a single sample in a study of cytomegalovirus exposure and HLA in healthy donors. Some clones are missing from TCRdb's copy, which holds only in-frame ones; the method was immunoSEQ multiplex PCR. This sample yields around 140,000 clones, of which roughly four fifths are seen a single time; approximately 7% belongs to the top ten. The sample comprised PBMCs. Source of these receptors: a male donor in good health and CMV-seronegative. Each CDR3 is given with its conserved first and last residue. The D gene is left open where the match is weak. Part of the rows lack a size; the others show once, few, many or a class for expanded clones.

DNA	CDR3	D	length	V	size	J
TGTGCCAGCAGCTCCCCACCCGGGGTCGAGCAGTACTTC	CASSSPPGVEQYF	NA	13	TRBV5-4	once	TRBJ2-7
TGTGCCAGCACTTCCCTGACGGGGGGTAGGACAGCTTCTTATGGCTACACCTTC	CASTSLTGGRTASYGYTF	NA	18	TRBV27	NA	TRBJ1-2
TGTGCCAGCAGCCCGGACAGGGGCCGGGGGGCAACTAATGAAAAACTGTTTTTT	CASSPDRGRGATNEKLFF	TRBD1	18	TRBV28	NA	TRBJ1-4
TGTGCCAGCAGCCAACCGCCAGGGGAAGCTTTCTTT	CASSQPPGEAFF	NA	12	TRBV14	NA	TRBJ1-1
TGTGCCTGGAGTCGTTATAGGGGGAACACTGAAGCTTTCTTT	CAWSRYRGNTEAFF	NA	14	TRBV30	NA	TRBJ1-1
TGTGCCAGTAGTATGGAGGGGACAGAAGGTGGCTACACCTTC	CASSMEGTEGGYTF	TRBD1	14	TRBV19	few	TRBJ1-2
TGTGCCATAACCGGGACAGAGTACGAGCAGTACTTC	CAITGTEYEQYF	TRBD1	12	TRBV28	NA	TRBJ2-7
TGTGCCAGCAGAACCCGTGGGGCAACAGATACGCAGTATTTT	CASRTRGATDTQYF	NA	14	TRBV6-5	NA	TRBJ2-3
TGTGCCAGCAGCGGACCCAGGGGGCGAGGTTATGGCTACACCTTC	CASSGPRGRGYGYTF	TRBD1	15	TRBV28	NA	TRBJ1-2
TGTGCCAGCTCACGGGACTCCACAGATACGCAGTATTTT	CASSRDSTDTQYF	NA	13	TRBV18	NA	TRBJ2-3
TGTGCCAGCAGTTACTCGCCGCGGTCACCCCTCCACTTT	CASSYSPRSPLHF	NA	13	TRBV6-5	once	TRBJ1-6
TGTGCCAGCAGCTCCATTGGGGGGAGCGGGGAGCTGTTTTTT	CASSSIGGSGELFF	NA	14	TRBV7-6	NA	TRBJ2-2
TGTGCCAGCAGTCCCCTAGCGGGGGGTAGCAATGAGCAGTTCTTC	CASSPLAGGSNEQFF	TRBD2	15	TRBV6-6	NA	TRBJ2-1
TGCGCCAGCAGCCAAGGGCAGGGGAGGGCCTACGAGCAGTACTTC	CASSQGQGRAYEQYF	NA	15	TRBV4-1	few	TRBJ2-7
TGTGCCAGCAGCGTCCCAGTCGATTACTATGGCTACACCTTC	CASSVPVDYYGYTF	NA	14	TRBV28	NA	TRBJ1-2
TGTGCCAGCGGTCTACAGGGTGCGCAAGAGACCCAGTACTTC	CASGLQGAQETQYF	NA	14	TRBV2	NA	TRBJ2-5
TGTGCCAGCAGGGGGAACAGGGGAAGCACAGATACGCAGTATTTT	CASRGNRGSTDTQYF	TRBD1	15	TRBV2	NA	TRBJ2-3
TGTGCCAGCAGCTCCGTTCAGGGGGTTACCAATTCACCCCTCCACTTT	CASSSVQGVTNSPLHF	TRBD1	16	TRBV5-4	few	TRBJ1-6
TGTGCCCGCGAGGACAGCCAAGAGACCCAGTACTTC	CAREDSQETQYF	NA	12	TRBV5-3	NA	TRBJ2-5
TGTGCCAGCAGTTCAGGGGGGGTAGCGGGAGGGAAGAAGTACTTC	CASSSGGVAGGKKYF	TRBD2	15	TRBV27	NA	TRBJ2-7
TGTGCCAGCTCACCACCGGGACAGGGGCGGCAAAAACTGTTTTTT	CASSPPGQGRQKLFF	TRBD1	15	TRBV18	NA	TRBJ1-4
TGTGCCAGCAGCTCGACAGGGTGGGATTCACCCCTCCACTTT	CASSSTGWDSPLHF	TRBD1	14	TRBV7-6	NA	TRBJ1-6
TGTGCCAGCAGTGAAGACAGGAACTATGGCTACACCTTC	CASSEDRNYGYTF	NA	13	TRBV2	NA	TRBJ1-2
TGTGCCAGCAGCTACAACCACAGGGGAATGGGGACTGAAGCTTTCTTT	CASSYNHRGMGTEAFF	TRBD1	16	TRBV7-2	NA	TRBJ1-1
TGCAGCGTGGTAGCACACCAAGAGACCCAGTACTTC	CSVVAHQETQYF	NA	12	TRBV29-1	NA	TRBJ2-5
TGTGCCAGCAGCTTAGATTCCCCCGGGACTAATGAAAAACTGTTTTTT	CASSLDSPGTNEKLFF	NA	16	TRBV7-9	NA	TRBJ1-4
TGTGCCAGCAGCTTCAGTCAGGATAATTCACCCCTCCACTTT	CASSFSQDNSPLHF	NA	14	TRBV7-9	NA	TRBJ1-6
TGCGCCAGCAGCCAAGATGTCTGGGACAGCCTAAATACTAACTATGGCTACACCTTC	CASSQDVWDSLNTNYGYTF	TRBD1	19	TRBV4-3	NA	TRBJ1-2
TGTGCCAGCAGTGTGGCAGAACCCTACGAGCAGTACTTC	CASSVAEPYEQYF	NA	13	TRBV6-5	NA	TRBJ2-7
TGTGCCACCCACTCCTGGACAGGCTTCTCCAACTATGGCTACACCTTC	CATHSWTGFSNYGYTF	TRBD1	16	TRBV15	NA	TRBJ1-2
TGTGCCAGCAGTTCCCAAACCGGGACAGGGTTTACTGAAGCTTTCTTT	CASSSQTGTGFTEAFF	TRBD1	16	TRBV28	NA	TRBJ1-1
TGTGCCAGCAGTTACTCCACAGGGGAAGTCGACACTGAAGCTTTCTTT	CASSYSTGEVDTEAFF	TRBD1	16	TRBV6-5	NA	TRBJ1-1
TGTGCCAGCAGCTTAGGGTCAGTCCTCTATGGCTACACCTTC	CASSLGSVLYGYTF	NA	14	TRBV7-2	NA	TRBJ1-2
TGTGCCAGCAGAAAACAGGGCGACACTGAAGCTTTCTTT	CASRKQGDTEAFF	NA	13	TRBV27	NA	TRBJ1-1
TGTGCCAGCAGCCAAATCCCGGCAGATACGCAGTATTTT	CASSQIPADTQYF	NA	13	TRBV27	few	TRBJ2-3
TGTGCCAGTAGCCCGGGACAGGGGGACGATTCACCCCTCCACTTT	CASSPGQGDDSPLHF	TRBD1	15	TRBV19	NA	TRBJ1-6